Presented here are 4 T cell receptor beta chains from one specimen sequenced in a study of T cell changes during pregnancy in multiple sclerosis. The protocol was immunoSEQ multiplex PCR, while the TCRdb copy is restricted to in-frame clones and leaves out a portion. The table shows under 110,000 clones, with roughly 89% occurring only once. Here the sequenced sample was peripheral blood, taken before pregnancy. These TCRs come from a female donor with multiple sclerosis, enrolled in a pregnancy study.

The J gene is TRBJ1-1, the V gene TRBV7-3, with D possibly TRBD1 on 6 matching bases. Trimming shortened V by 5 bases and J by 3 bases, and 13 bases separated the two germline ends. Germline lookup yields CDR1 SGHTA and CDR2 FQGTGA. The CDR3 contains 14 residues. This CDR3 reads CASSLFKGDTEAFF. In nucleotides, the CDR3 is TGTGCCAGCAGCCTATTTAAGGGGGACACTGAAGCTTTCTTT.

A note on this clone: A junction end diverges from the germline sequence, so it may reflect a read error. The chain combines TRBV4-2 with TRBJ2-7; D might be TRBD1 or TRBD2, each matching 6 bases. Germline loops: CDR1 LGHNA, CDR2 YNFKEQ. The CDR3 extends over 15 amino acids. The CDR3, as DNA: TGTGCCAGCAGCAAAGAGGGGGGAAATACCTACGAGCAGTACTTC. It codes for CASSKEGGNTYEQYF.

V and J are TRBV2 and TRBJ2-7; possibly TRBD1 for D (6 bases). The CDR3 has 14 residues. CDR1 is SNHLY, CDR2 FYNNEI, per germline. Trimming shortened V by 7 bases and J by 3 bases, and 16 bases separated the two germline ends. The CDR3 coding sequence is TGTGCCAGCACCCGACAGGAAGGGGGCTACGAGCAGTACTTC. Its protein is CASTRQEGGYEQYF.

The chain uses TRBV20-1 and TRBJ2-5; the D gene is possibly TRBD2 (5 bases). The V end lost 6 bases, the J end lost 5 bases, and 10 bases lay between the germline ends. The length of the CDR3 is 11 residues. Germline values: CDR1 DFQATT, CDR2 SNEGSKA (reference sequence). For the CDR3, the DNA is TGCAGTGCCGACCCGGGGGAGACCCAGTACTTC. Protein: CSADPGETQYF.